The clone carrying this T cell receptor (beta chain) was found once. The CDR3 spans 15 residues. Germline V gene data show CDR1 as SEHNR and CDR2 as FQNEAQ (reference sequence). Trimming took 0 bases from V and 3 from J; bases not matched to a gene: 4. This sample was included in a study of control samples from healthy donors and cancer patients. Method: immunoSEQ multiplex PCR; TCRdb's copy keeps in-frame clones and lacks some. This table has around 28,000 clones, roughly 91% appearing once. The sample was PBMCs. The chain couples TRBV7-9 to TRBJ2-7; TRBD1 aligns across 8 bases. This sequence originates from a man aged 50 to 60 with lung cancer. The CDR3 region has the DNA TGTGCCAGCAGCTTAGCGCGACAGGGGCGCTACGAGCAGTACTTC. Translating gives CASSLARQGRYEQYF.